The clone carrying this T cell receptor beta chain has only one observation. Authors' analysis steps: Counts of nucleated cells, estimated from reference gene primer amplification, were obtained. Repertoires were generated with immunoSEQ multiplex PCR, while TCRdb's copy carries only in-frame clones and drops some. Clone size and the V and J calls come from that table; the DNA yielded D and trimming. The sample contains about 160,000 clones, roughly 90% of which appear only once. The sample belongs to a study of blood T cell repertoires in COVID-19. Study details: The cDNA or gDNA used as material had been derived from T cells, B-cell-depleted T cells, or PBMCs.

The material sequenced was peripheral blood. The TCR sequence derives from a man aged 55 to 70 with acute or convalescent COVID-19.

The CDR3 nucleotides are TGTGCCTGGAGGGTACAGGGGGCTCCGCGAGGAAACACCATATATTTT. This sequence encodes CAWRVQGAPRGNTIYF. This chain connects TRBV30 to TRBJ1-3; 9 bases align to TRBD1. CDR3 length: 16 amino acids. Per the germline V gene, CDR1 is GTSNPN and CDR2 is SVGIG (reference sequence). Losses at the gene ends were 3 bases for V and 4 bases for J; bases not matched to a gene: 10.